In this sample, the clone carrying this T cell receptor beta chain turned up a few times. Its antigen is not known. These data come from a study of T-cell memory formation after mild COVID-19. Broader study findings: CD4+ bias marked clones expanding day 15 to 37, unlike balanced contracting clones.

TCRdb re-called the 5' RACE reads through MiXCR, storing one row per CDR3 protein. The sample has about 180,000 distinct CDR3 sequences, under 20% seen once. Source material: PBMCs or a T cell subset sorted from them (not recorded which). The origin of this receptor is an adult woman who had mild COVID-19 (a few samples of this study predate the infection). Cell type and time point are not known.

The CDR3 here is CASSQEWTGTGELFF. CDR3 bases: TGTGCCAGCAGCCAAGAATGGACAGGGACCGGGGAGCTGTTTTTT. The chain has TRBV3-1 and TRBJ2-2; 8 nucleotides match TRBD1. The germline V gene encodes CDR1 LGHDT and CDR2 YNNKEL (reference sequence). J gave up 5 bases and V 0 bases, and 2 bases lay outside the gene matches. The CDR3 contains 15 residues.